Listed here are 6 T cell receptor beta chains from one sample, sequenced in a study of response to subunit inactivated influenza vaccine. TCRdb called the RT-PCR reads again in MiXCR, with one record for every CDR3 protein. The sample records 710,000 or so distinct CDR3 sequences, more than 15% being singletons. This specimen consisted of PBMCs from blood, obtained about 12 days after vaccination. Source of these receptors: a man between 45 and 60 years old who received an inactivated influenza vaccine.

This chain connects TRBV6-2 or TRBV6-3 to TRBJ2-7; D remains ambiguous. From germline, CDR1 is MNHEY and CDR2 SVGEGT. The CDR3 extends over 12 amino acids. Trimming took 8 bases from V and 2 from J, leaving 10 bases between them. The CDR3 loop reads CASSAVAYEQYF. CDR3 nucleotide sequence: TGTGCCAGCTCCGCGGTCGCCTACGAGCAGTACTTC.

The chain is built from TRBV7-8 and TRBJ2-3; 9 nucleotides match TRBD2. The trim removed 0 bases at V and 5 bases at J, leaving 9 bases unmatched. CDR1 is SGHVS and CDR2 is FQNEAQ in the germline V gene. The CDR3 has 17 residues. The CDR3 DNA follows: TGTGCCAGCAGCTTAGCGTCTGGCGGGGGGGCAAAAGATACGCAGTATTTT. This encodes CASSLASGGGAKDTQYF.

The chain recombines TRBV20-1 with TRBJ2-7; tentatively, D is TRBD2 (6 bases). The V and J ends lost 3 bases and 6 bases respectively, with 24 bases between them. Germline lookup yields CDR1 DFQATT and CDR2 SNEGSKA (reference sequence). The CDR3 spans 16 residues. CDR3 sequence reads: CSARGVERRGTGEQYF. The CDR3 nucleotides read TGCAGTGCTAGGGGGGTCGAAAGGAGGGGTACGGGCGAGCAGTACTTC.

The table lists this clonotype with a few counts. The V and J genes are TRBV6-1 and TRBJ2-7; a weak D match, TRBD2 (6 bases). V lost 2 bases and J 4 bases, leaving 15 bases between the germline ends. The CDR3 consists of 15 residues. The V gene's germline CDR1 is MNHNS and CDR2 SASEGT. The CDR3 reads CASSENLASRYEQYF. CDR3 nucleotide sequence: TGTGCCAGCAGTGAAAATCTAGCGAGTCGGTACGAGCAGTACTTC.

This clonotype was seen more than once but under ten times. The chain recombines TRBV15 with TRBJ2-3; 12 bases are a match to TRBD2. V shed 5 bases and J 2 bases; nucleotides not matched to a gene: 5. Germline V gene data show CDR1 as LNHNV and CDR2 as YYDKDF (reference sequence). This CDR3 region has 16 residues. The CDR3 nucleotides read TGTGCCACCAGCGCCCGGACTAGCGGGAACACAGATACGCAGTATTTT. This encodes CATSARTSGNTDTQYF.

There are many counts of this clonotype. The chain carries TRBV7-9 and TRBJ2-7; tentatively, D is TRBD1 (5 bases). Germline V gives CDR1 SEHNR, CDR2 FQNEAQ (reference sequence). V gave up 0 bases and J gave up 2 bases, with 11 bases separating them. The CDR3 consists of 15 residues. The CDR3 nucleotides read TGTGCCAGCAGCTTAGCCTCTGCAGGGACCTACGAGCAGTACTTC. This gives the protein CASSLASAGTYEQYF.